A selection of T cell receptor beta chains follows, all from one sample in a study of T cells in localized non-small cell lung cancer. Clones were sequenced by immunoSEQ multiplex PCR, and TCRdb holds only the in-frame ones, with some missing. The data show some 17,000 clones, around 83% seen once. Sequencing was performed on peripheral blood, taken before any cancer treatment. The source is a male donor at least 60 years old with stage III lung adenocarcinoma. The CDR3 runs from the conserved cysteine through the conserved F or W. Each record gives: D gene, V gene, J gene, clone size, CDR3 protein, CDR3 DNA. The D gene is left open where the match is weak. Clone size is shown for a subset of rows, as once, few, many or a class of expanded clone.

>TRBD1|TRBV5-1|TRBJ2-3|once
CASSLGTGGDTQYF
TGCGCCAGCAGCTTGGGTACAGGGGGAGATACGCAGTATTTT
>NA|TRBV6-1|TRBJ1-1|NA
CASSDPGRSNTEAFF
TGTGCCAGCAGTGACCCGGGACGGTCGAACACTGAAGCTTTCTTT
>NA|TRBV30|TRBJ1-3|few
CAWKSWQFPGNTIYF
TGTGCCTGGAAAAGTTGGCAGTTCCCTGGAAACACCATATATTTT
>TRBD1|TRBV9|TRBJ1-2|medium-sized
CASSVRTGEGYTF
TGTGCCAGCAGCGTAAGGACAGGGGAAGGCTACACCTTC
>NA|TRBV2|TRBJ1-2|NA
CASIAGPGKLSYGYTF
TGTGCCAGCATTGCCGGGCCGGGGAAACTCTCTTATGGCTACACCTTC
>TRBD1|TRBV7-9|TRBJ1-2|NA
CASSLGPGQNYGYTF
TGTGCCAGCAGCTTAGGGCCGGGACAGAACTATGGCTACACCTTC
>TRBD1|TRBV7-6|TRBJ2-7|NA
CASSVGQGADEQYF
TGTGCCAGCAGCGTCGGACAGGGGGCGGACGAGCAGTACTTC
>NA|TRBV5-1|TRBJ1-6|NA
CASSFSENSPLHF
TGCGCCAGCAGCTTTTCAGAGAATTCACCCCTCCACTTT
>NA|TRBV30|TRBJ1-3|NA
CAWSQWQGTNTIYF
TGTGCCTGGTCTCAGTGGCAGGGAACAAACACCATATATTTT
>TRBD2|TRBV19|TRBJ2-5|NA
CASSLQRGEQETQYF
TGTGCCAGTAGTCTCCAGCGGGGAGAACAAGAGACCCAGTACTTC
>NA|TRBV20-1|TRBJ2-1|NA
CSARPYNEQFF
TGCAGTGCTAGACCGTACAATGAGCAGTTCTTC
>TRBD2|TRBV2|TRBJ2-1|few
CASSARSRLAGWGEQFF
TGTGCCAGCAGTGCAAGGTCGAGACTAGCGGGGTGGGGTGAGCAGTTCTTC
>NA|TRBV2|TRBJ2-1|NA
CASSRGAYNEQFF
TGTGCCAGCAGTCGGGGAGCCTACAATGAGCAGTTCTTC
>TRBD2|TRBV4-2|TRBJ2-5|NA
CASSQEGTSGGRVTQYF
TGTGCCAGCAGCCAAGAGGGGACTAGCGGGGGCCGAGTGACCCAGTACTTC
>NA|TRBV6-1|TRBJ1-5|NA
CASSQGRPQHF
TGTGCCAGCAGTCAAGGACGGCCCCAGCATTTT
>NA|TRBV7-8|TRBJ1-6|few
CASSPPRGVSPLHF
TGTGCCAGCAGCCCTCCCCGGGGGGTGTCACCCCTCCACTTT
>NA|TRBV6-1|TRBJ2-3|NA
CASSERGDRTADTQYF
TGTGCCAGCAGTGAAAGGGGGGACAGAACTGCAGATACGCAGTATTTT
>NA|TRBV9|TRBJ1-1|NA
CASSVTPMNTEAFF
TGTGCCAGCAGCGTGACACCCATGAACACTGAAGCTTTCTTT
>NA|TRBV19|TRBJ1-1|NA
CASSPYMNTEAFF
TGTGCCAGTAGTCCGTATATGAACACTGAAGCTTTCTTT
>TRBD1|TRBV6-1|TRBJ1-1|NA
CASLTGAAGNTEAFF
TGTGCCTCGTTGACAGGGGCCGCGGGAAACACTGAAGCTTTCTTT
>NA|TRBV29-1|TRBJ1-2|NA
CSARVDGYTF
TGCAGCGCTCGGGTGGATGGCTACACCTTC
>NA|TRBV5-4|TRBJ2-2|NA
CASSLEWGGQAGELFF
TGTGCCAGCAGCTTGGAATGGGGGGGCCAAGCCGGGGAGCTGTTTTTT
>NA|TRBV18|TRBJ1-5|NA
CASSGTNQPQHF
TGTGCCAGCTCAGGAACGAATCAGCCCCAGCATTTT
>TRBD1|TRBV14|TRBJ1-2|once
CASSQGQGILYGYTF
TGTGCCAGCAGCCAAGGACAGGGGATCTTATATGGCTACACCTTC
>TRBD1|TRBV7-6|TRBJ1-1|once
CASSPLPDTGDGFF
TGTGCCAGCAGCCCCCTACCCGACACAGGGGACGGGTTTTTT
>NA|TRBV5-1|TRBJ2-3|NA
CASSEDNGDTQYF
TGCGCCAGCAGCGAGGACAACGGCGATACGCAGTATTTT
>NA|TRBV18|TRBJ1-4|NA
CASSPPGGLSEKLFF
TGTGCCAGCTCACCACCAGGAGGACTTTCTGAAAAACTGTTTTTT
>TRBD1|TRBV2|TRBJ2-7|NA
CASSPSRDRAYEQYF
TGTGCCAGCAGCCCCAGCCGGGACAGGGCCTACGAGCAGTACTTC
>TRBD1|TRBV7-3|TRBJ1-1|once
CASSLIGTGATEAFF
TGTGCCAGCAGCTTAATCGGGACAGGTGCCACTGAAGCTTTCTTT
>NA|TRBV27|TRBJ2-7|NA
CASSFGPGLSSYEQYF
TGTGCCAGCAGTTTCGGCCCGGGACTCAGCTCCTACGAGCAGTACTTC
>TRBD1|TRBV12-5|TRBJ2-5|NA
CASGPGQGRETQYF
TGTGCTAGTGGCCCAGGACAGGGTAGGGAGACCCAGTACTTC
>TRBD1|TRBV5-1|TRBJ2-2|NA
CASSPGTGGSGELFF
TGCGCCAGCAGCCCAGGGACAGGGGGTTCCGGGGAGCTGTTTTTT
>TRBD1|TRBV5-1|TRBJ1-2|NA
CASSLYGSGGEGYTF
TGCGCCAGCAGCTTGTATGGGTCAGGGGGTGAAGGCTACACCTTC